Below, 10 T cell receptor beta chains from the same sample are listed, as sequenced in a study of T cell responses to AZD1222 COVID-19 vaccine. Clones were sequenced by immunoSEQ multiplex PCR, and TCRdb holds only the in-frame ones, with some missing. The sample includes nearly 110,000 clones, about nine tenths of them seen just once. This material consisted of peripheral blood, taken on day 0 of AZD1222 vaccination. These receptors were collected from an adult in good health.

The chain links TRBV5-4 to TRBJ1-5; D remains ambiguous. The CDR3 sequence is 15 residues long. Germline assignment: CDR1 SGHNT and CDR2 YYREEE (reference sequence). The ends were cut back, 0 bases at V and 0 bases at J, with 7 bases in the middle. The CDR3 coding sequence is TGTGCCAGCAGCTTGGATTTGGATAGCAATCAGCCCCAGCATTTT. Amino acid sequence: CASSLDLDSNQPQHF.

The chain uses TRBV4-1 and TRBJ2-1; D possibly corresponds to TRBD1 (6 bases). V was trimmed by 4 bases and J by 0 bases, leaving 10 bases between them. Looked up from germline, CDR1 is MGHRA and CDR2 is YSYEKL. CDR3 length: 15 residues. The CDR3 DNA reads as TGCGCCAGCAGCCGTCAACAGGGCTCCTACAATGAGCAGTTCTTC. Protein sequence: CASSRQQGSYNEQFF.

The rearrangement uses TRBV9 and TRBJ1-2; 8 nucleotides line up with TRBD1. This CDR3 is 16 amino acids long. Germline V gene sequence: CDR1 SGDLS, CDR2 YYNGEE. V dropped 4 bases and J dropped 4; count of bases not matched to a gene: 12. The chain's CDR3 is CASSPHNSGQGYGYTF. CDR3 DNA sequence: TGTGCCAGCAGCCCCCACAATAGCGGACAGGGCTATGGCTACACCTTC.

The chain recombines TRBV7-2 with TRBJ1-1; D perhaps matches TRBD1 (6 bases). The CDR3 contains 14 residues. Germline lookup yields CDR1 SGHTA and CDR2 FQGNSA. V lost 3 bases and J lost 4, with 12 bases in between. CDR3 sequence reads: CASSFTGQSTEAFF. CDR3 bases: TGTGCCAGCAGCTTTACTGGACAGAGCACTGAAGCTTTCTTT.

The J gene is TRBJ2-5, the V gene TRBV4-3, with 11 positions matching TRBD2. The germline gives CDR1 LGHNA, CDR2 YSLEER. The CDR3 is 15 residues long. Trimming took 4 bases from V and 4 from J; bases not matched to a gene: 5. CDR3 sequence: CASSPLAGAGETQYF. The CDR3 nucleotides read TGCGCCAGCAGCCCACTAGCGGGGGCGGGAGAGACCCAGTACTTC.

The chain joins TRBV28 to TRBJ1-5; TRBD1 aligns across 8 bases. The junction had 17 bases not matched to a gene; V was cut back by 10 bases and J by 6 bases. Germline assignment: CDR1 MDHEN and CDR2 SYDVKM. The CDR3 contains 16 residues. CDR3 protein: CATVGAGGAKGQPQHF. DNA of the CDR3: TGTGCCACCGTAGGGGCAGGGGGCGCGAAGGGTCAGCCCCAGCATTTT.

V usage is TRBV4-3 and J usage is TRBJ1-6; the match to TRBD1 covers 8 bases. This CDR3 is 14 amino acids long. Germline CDR1 and CDR2: LGHNA and YSLEER. The junction had 3 bases not matched to a gene; V was cut back by 4 bases and J by 7 bases. CDR3 loop: CASSRGTGNSPLHF. CDR3 coding DNA: TGCGCCAGCAGCCGGGGGACAGGAAATTCACCCCTCCACTTT.

This chain uses TRBV7-2 with TRBJ1-6, with D possibly being TRBD1 (5 bases). The length of the CDR3 is 17 residues. V was pared by 3 bases and J by 9 bases, with 21 bases between. Germline loops: CDR1 SGHTA, CDR2 FQGNSA. CDR3 nucleotide sequence: TGTGCCAGCAGCTTGGGGCTAGTCTCCTCGGGAGGTTCACCCCTCCACTTT. Protein: CASSLGLVSSGGSPLHF.

This clone was seen once. V gene TRBV28 combines with J gene TRBJ2-3, with D unresolved. This CDR3 comprises 14 residues. Germline assignment: CDR1 MDHEN and CDR2 SYDVKM. The germline V and J ends were trimmed by 5 bases and 6 bases, with 15 bases remaining between them. The CDR3 loop reads CASSPSIVGDTQYF. DNA of the CDR3: TGTGCCAGCAGTCCCTCTATCGTGGGCGATACGCAGTATTTT.

This chain uses TRBV6-4 with TRBJ2-3, with a tentative D call TRBD2 (5 bases). V dropped 5 bases and J dropped 5 bases, with 11 bases sitting between them. The CDR3 runs to 13 residues. The germline CDR1 and CDR2 sequences are MRHNA and SNTAGT. The CDR3 here is CASSPLEGDTQYF. Written as DNA, the CDR3 is TGTGCCAGCAGTCCACTAGAAGGAGATACGCAGTATTTT.